The clone carrying this T cell receptor (beta chain) was found a few times. Its antigen is undetermined. This entry comes from a study of early T cells in non-severe SARS-CoV-2 infection. Turning to the study itself: Sequencing used unsorted whole-blood bulk RNA, so chains lack pairing. Study-wide findings and caveats: Comparison of clonotypes with VDJdb favored anti-spike CD8 responses while missing private and CD4 specificities.

Separate cDNA molecules each had unique molecular identifiers attached to them. TCRdb itself ran the 5' RACE reads through MiXCR, one entry per CDR3 protein. The sample records more than 90,000 distinct CDR3 sequences, about 10% being singletons. Germline lookup yields CDR1 MDHEN and CDR2 SYDVKM. CDR3 length: 14 amino acids. Between the trimmed V and J ends, which lost 1 base and 6 bases, there was a span of 12 bases. Material: whole blood. The TCR sequence derives from an adult who was a healthcare worker with PCR-confirmed SARS-CoV-2 infection or an uninfected control (not recorded which). V gene TRBV28 combines with J gene TRBJ1-2, with a possible D match to TRBD1 (6 bases). The CDR3 here is CASSLLGAGDGYTF. The CDR3 region has the DNA TGTGCCAGCAGTTTATTGGGGGCAGGTGATGGCTACACCTTC.